The source of this T cell receptor (beta chain) is a study of T cell responses to AZD1222 COVID-19 vaccine. Whole-study context: Investigators merged groups given second doses at roughly 4 or roughly 12 weeks. Regarding the study as a whole: With dominance at 160-218 and 743-854, vaccine-associated CD4 TCRs spanned spike. A mostly white British donor set with more females was recruited, and clonal diversity was possibly underestimated. Only 5 or 6 people who got AZD1222 tested seropositive at baseline.

Remarks on this clone: The target antigen is unknown.

The CDR3 contains 14 residues. V was pared by 0 bases and J by 6 bases, with 3 bases of the junction left unmatched. Germline V lookup: CDR1 MNHEY, CDR2 SVGAGI. Generated by immunoSEQ multiplex PCR, the TCRdb table keeps only in-frame clones and is missing some. Here the sample spans 100,000 to 150,000 clones, about 90% being singletons. Specimen: peripheral blood, collected on day 0 of AZD1222 vaccination. This receptor was identified in an adult in good health. The V call is TRBV6-5, the J call TRBJ2-7; 9 positions match TRBD2. The CDR3 sequence is CASSYSAGGREQYF. In DNA form, the CDR3 reads TGTGCCAGCAGTTACTCAGCGGGAGGACGCGAGCAGTACTTC.